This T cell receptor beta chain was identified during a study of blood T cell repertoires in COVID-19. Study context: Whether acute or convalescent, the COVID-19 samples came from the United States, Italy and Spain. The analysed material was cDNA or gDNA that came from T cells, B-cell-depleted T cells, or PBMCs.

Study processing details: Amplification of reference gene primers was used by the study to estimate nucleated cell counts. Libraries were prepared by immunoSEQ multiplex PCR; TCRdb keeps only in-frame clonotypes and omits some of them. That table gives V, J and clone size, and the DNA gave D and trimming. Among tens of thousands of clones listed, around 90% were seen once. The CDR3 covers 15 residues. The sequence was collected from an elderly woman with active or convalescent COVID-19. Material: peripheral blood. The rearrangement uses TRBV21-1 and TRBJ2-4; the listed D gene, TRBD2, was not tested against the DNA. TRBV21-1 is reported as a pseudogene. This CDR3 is CATLGLAGSKNIQYF. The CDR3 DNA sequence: TGTGCCACCCTAGGACTAGCGGGATCCAAAAACATTCAGTACTTC.